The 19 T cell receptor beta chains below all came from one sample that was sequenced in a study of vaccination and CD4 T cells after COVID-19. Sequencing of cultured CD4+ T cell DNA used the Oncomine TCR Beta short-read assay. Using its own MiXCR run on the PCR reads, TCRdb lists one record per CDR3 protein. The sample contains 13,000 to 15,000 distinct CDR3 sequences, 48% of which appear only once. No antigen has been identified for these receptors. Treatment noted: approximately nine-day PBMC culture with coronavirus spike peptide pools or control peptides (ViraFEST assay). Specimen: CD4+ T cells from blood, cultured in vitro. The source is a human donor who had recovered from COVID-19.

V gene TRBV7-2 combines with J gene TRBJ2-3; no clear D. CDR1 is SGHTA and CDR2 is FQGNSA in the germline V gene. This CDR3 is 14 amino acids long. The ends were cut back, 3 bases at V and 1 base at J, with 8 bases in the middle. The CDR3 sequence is CASSLGHGTDTQYF. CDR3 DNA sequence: TGTGCCAGCAGCTTGGGTCACGGCACAGATACGCAGTATTTT.

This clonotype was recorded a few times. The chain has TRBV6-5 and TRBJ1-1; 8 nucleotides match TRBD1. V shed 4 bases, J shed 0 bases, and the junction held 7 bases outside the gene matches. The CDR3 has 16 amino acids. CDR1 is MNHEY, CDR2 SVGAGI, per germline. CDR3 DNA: TGTGCCAGCAGTTTACGACAGGGGCTCATGAACACTGAAGCTTTCTTT. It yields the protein CASSLRQGLMNTEAFF.

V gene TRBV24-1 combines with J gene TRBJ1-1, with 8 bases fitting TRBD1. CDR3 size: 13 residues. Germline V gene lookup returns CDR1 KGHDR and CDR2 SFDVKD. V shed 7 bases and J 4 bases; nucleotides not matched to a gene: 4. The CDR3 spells CATRDRGGTEAFF. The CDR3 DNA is TGTGCCACCAGAGACAGGGGTGGCACTGAAGCTTTCTTT.

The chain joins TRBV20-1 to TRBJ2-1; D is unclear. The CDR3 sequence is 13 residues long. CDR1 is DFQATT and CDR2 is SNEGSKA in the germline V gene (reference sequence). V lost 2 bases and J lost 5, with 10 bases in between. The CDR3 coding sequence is TGCAGTGCTAGATCAGACCGGGACAATGAGCAGTTCTTC. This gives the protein CSARSDRDNEQFF.

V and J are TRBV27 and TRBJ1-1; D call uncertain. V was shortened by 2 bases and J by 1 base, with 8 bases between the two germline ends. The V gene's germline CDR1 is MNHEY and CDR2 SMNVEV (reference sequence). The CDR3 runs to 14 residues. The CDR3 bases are TGTGCCAGCAGTTTAACCCGGGGGAACACTGAAGCTTTCTTT. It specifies CASSLTRGNTEAFF.

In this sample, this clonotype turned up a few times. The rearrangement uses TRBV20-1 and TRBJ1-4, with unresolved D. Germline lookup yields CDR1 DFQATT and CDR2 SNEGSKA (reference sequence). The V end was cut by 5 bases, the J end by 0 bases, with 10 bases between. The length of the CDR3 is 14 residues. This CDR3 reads CSAGRGTTNEKLFF. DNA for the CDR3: TGCAGTGCTGGGAGAGGTACAACTAATGAAAAACTGTTTTTT.

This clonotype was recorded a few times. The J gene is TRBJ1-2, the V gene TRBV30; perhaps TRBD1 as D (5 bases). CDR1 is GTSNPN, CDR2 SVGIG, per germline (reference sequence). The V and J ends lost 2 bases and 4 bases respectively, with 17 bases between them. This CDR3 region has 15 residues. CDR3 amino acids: CAWSPLSRQGYGYTF. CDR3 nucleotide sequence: TGTGCCTGGAGTCCACTCTCCCGTCAGGGCTATGGCTACACCTTC.

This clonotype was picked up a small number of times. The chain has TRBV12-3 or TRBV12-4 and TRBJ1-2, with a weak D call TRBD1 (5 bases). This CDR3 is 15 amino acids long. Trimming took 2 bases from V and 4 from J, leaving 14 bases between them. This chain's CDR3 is CASSLRAVRGYGYTF. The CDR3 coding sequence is TGTGCCAGCAGTTTAAGGGCAGTAAGGGGCTATGGCTACACCTTC.

The CDR3 here is CASTWAFPGRAYEQYF. Written as DNA, the CDR3 is TGTGCCAGCACTTGGGCCTTCCCCGGCCGGGCCTACGAGCAGTACTTC. The chain joins TRBV6-2 or TRBV6-3 to TRBJ2-7; D unclear. The CDR3 has 16 residues. Trimming took off 7 bases at V and 2 bases at J, with 21 bases between the two ends. Germline assignment: CDR1 MNHEY and CDR2 SVGEGT.

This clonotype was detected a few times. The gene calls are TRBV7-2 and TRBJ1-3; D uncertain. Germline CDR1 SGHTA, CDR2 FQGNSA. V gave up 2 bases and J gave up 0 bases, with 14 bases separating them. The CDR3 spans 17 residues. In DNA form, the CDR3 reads TGTGCCAGCAGCTTAAACCCCCTGGCAACCTCTGGAAACACCATATATTTT. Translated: CASSLNPLATSGNTIYF.

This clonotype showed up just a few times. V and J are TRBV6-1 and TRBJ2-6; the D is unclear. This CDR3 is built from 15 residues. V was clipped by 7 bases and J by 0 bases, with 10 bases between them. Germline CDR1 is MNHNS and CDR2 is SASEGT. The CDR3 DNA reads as TGTGCCAGCACCCGGATAGCCTCTGGGGCCAACGTCCTGACTTTC. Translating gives CASTRIASGANVLTF.

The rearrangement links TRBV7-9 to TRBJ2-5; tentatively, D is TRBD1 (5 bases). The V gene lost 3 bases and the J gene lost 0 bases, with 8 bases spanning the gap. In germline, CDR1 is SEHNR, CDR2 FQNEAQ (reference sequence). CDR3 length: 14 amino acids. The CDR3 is CASSFDRDQETQYF. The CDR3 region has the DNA TGTGCCAGCAGCTTTGACAGAGACCAAGAGACCCAGTACTTC. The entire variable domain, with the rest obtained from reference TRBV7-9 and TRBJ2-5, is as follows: DTGVSQNPRHKITKRGQNVTFRCDPISEHNRLYWYRQTLGQGPEFLTYFQNEAQLEKSRLLSDRFSAERPKGSFSTLEIQRTEQGDSAMYLCASSFDRDQETQYFGPGTRLLVL.

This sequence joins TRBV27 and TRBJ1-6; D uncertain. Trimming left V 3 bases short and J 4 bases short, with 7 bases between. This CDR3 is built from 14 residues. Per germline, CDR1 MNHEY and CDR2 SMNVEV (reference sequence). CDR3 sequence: CASSFLGYNSPLHF. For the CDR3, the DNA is TGTGCCAGCAGTTTTCTGGGGTATAATTCACCCCTCCACTTT.

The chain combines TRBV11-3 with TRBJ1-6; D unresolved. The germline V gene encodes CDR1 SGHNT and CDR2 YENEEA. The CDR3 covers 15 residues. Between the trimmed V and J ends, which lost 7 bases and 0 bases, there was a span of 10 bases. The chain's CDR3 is CASTLEGSYNSPLHF. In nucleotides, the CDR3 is TGTGCCAGCACCCTCGAGGGCTCCTATAATTCACCCCTCCACTTT.

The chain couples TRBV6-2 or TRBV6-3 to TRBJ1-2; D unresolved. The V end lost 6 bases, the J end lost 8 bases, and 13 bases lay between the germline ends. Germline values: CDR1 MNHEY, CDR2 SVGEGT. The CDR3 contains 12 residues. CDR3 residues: CASRFGPGGYTF. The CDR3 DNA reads TGTGCCAGCAGATTCGGGCCCGGAGGCTACACCTTC.

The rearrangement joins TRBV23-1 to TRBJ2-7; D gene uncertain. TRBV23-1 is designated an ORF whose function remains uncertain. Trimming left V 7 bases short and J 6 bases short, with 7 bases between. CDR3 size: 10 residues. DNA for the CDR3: TGCGCCAGCACCGACTCCGAGCAGTACTTC. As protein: CASTDSEQYF.

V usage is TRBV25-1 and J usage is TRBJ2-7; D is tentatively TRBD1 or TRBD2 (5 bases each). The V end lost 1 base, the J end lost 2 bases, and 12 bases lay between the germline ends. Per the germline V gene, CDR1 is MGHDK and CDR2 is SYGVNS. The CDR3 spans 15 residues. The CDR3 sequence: CASSESGTQPYEQYF. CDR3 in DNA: TGTGCCAGCAGTGAATCAGGGACGCAACCCTACGAGCAGTACTTC.

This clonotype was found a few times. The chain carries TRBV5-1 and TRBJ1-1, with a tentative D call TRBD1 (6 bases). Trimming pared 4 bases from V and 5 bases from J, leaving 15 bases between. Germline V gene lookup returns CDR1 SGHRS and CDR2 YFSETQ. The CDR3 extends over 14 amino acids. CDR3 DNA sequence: TGCGCCAGCAGCGGCGGGGGGGCTAGGACTGAAGCTTTCTTT. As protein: CASSGGGARTEAFF.

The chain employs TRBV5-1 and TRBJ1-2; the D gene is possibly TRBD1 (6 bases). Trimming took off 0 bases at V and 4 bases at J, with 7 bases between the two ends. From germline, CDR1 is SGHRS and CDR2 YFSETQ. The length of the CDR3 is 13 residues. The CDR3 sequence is CASSLEGGYGYTF. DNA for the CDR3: TGCGCCAGCAGCTTGGAGGGGGGCTATGGCTACACCTTC.